The clone carrying this T cell receptor beta chain was observed at least ten times. The antigen remains undetermined. These data originate in a study of T cells in Graves' hyperthyroidism and ophthalmopathy. Points from the study as a whole: The model forecast ophthalmopathy, anticipating it by a median approximately 7 months before onset. Separation of ophthalmopathy from stable hyperthyroidism was achieved by a 13 V-J model.

The CDR3 regions of TCR beta were amplified from RNA transcripts. With the HTBI primer set, the TCR CDR3 went through a first round of RT-PCR. TCRdb processed the multiplex PCR reads anew with MiXCR; each CDR3 protein has one entry. The sample lists some 400,000 distinct CDR3 sequences, approximately 15% occurring once. Among the patients, aged 18 to 65, hyperthyroidism was newly diagnosed and had lasted under 2 months. Together with thyroid ultrasound, orbital computed tomography, serum thyroxine and TRAb, clinical symptoms were used for diagnoses. Germline V lookup: CDR1 DFQATT, CDR2 SNEGSKA (reference sequence). The length of the CDR3 is 14 residues. V dropped 0 bases and J dropped 4 bases, with 12 bases sitting between them.

Sequenced sample: blood. The source is a woman aged 55-75 years with Graves' hyperthyroidism. This chain links TRBV20-1 with TRBJ2-5, with D perhaps given as TRBD1 or TRBD2 (5 bases each). CDR3 protein: CSARDATRGETQYF. The CDR3 region has the DNA TGCAGTGCTAGAGATGCAACTAGGGGAGAGACCCAGTACTTC.